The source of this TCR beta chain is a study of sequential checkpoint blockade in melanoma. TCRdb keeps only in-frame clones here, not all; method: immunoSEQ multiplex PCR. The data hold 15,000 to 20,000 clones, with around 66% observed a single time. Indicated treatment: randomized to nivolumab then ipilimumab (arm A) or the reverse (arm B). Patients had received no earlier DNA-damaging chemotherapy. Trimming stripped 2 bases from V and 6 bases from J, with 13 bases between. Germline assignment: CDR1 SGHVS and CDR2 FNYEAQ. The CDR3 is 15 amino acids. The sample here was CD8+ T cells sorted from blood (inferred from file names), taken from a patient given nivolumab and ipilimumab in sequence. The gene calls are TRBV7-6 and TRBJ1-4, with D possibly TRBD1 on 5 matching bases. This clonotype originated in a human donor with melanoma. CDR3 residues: CASSLSDRPYEKLFF. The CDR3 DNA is TGTGCCAGCAGCTTAAGTGACAGACCTTATGAAAAACTGTTTTTT.